The 6 T cell receptor beta chains presented below share a single source sample, sequenced in a study of response to subunit inactivated influenza vaccine. TCRdb analysed the RT-PCR reads with MiXCR anew, one entry per CDR3 protein. The sample consists of around 520,000 distinct CDR3 sequences, less than 30% of them appearing once. Sequences were derived from CD4+ T cells sorted from PBMCs, sampled more than 4 days after vaccination. These receptors originate from a man aged 50 to 60 who received an inactivated influenza vaccine.

V gene TRBV6-2 or TRBV6-3 combines with J gene TRBJ1-1; D gene uncertain. In germline, CDR1 is MNHEY, CDR2 SVGEGT. The CDR3 covers 11 residues. Trimming left V 9 bases short and J 6 bases short, with 11 bases between. The DNA for the CDR3 is TGTGCCAGTGCCGAACGTGCTGAAGCTTTCTTT. Protein sequence: CASAERAEAFF.

The chain joins TRBV28 to TRBJ1-2; no clear D gene. This CDR3 is built from 14 residues. Germline assignment: CDR1 MDHEN and CDR2 SYDVKM. V was pared by 6 bases and J by 2 bases, with 13 bases between. The CDR3 loop reads CASSSRTFNYGYTF. In DNA, the CDR3 is TGTGCCAGCAGCTCCAGGACCTTCAACTATGGCTACACCTTC.

The genes are TRBV29-1 and TRBJ1-5, with 12 bases lining up with TRBD1. Trimming at V came to 6 bases and at J to 5 bases, leaving 11 bases not matched to a gene. The CDR3 contains 16 residues. CDR1 is SQVTM, CDR2 ANQGSEA, per germline. The CDR3 sequence is CSVAIGGTGGDQPQHF. CDR3 DNA sequence: TGCAGCGTCGCTATCGGGGGGACAGGGGGCGATCAGCCCCAGCATTTT.

The J gene is TRBJ2-3, the V gene TRBV4-2, with unresolved D. The V gene lost 4 bases and the J gene lost 6 bases, with 11 bases spanning the gap. The V gene's germline CDR1 is LGHNA and CDR2 YNFKEQ. There are 13 residues in the CDR3. As DNA, the CDR3 is TGTGCCAGCAGCCTTGGGAATGGGGATACGCAGTATTTT. This sequence encodes CASSLGNGDTQYF.

The chain employs TRBV5-1 and TRBJ1-1, with D unresolved. The CDR3 extends over 13 amino acids. Germline CDR1 is SGHRS and CDR2 is YFSETQ. The V and J ends lost 4 bases and 1 base respectively, with 8 bases between them. CDR3 residues: CASSRLENTEAFF. CDR3 nucleotide sequence: TGCGCCAGCAGCCGATTGGAGAACACTGAAGCTTTCTTT.

This clonotype was recorded a few times. V usage is TRBV7-2 and J usage is TRBJ2-2; D is uncertain. Between the trimmed V and J ends, which lost 5 bases and 7 bases, there was a span of 11 bases. The CDR3 is made up of 13 amino acids. The germline V gene has CDR1 SGHTA and CDR2 FQGNSA. The CDR3 loop reads CASSARSLGELFF. The CDR3 DNA sequence: TGTGCCAGCAGCGCGCGCAGCCTCGGGGAGCTGTTTTTT.